The clone carrying this T cell receptor (beta chain) showed up just once. RNA transcripts were the template for amplifying TCR beta CDR3 regions. Using the HTBI primer set, a first-round RT-PCR was run on the TCR CDR3. TCRdb fed the multiplex PCR reads into MiXCR, producing one record per CDR3 protein. The sample has around 600,000 distinct CDR3 sequences, about 16% seen once. The sample originates from a study of T cells in Graves' hyperthyroidism and ophthalmopathy. Deletions cut 4 bases from V and 0 bases from J, with 12 bases between. Germline V gene lookup returns CDR1 LGHDT and CDR2 YNNKEL (reference sequence). CDR3 size: 15 residues. PBMCs came from about 10 ml fresh peripheral blood.

The chain uses TRBV3-1 and TRBJ1-1; D gene uncertain. The receptor was isolated from a woman aged 35 to 49 with Graves' ophthalmopathy. Sequenced: blood. The chain's CDR3 is CASSLSEYMNTEAFF. In nucleotides, the CDR3 is TGTGCCAGCAGCCTCAGCGAGTACATGAACACTGAAGCTTTCTTT. The variable domain in full, with the rest retrieved from reference TRBV3-1 and TRBJ1-1, is DTAVSQTPKYLVTQMGNDKSIKCEQNLGHDTMYWYKQDSKKFLKIMFSYNNKELIINETVPNRFSPKSPDKAHLNLHINSLELGDSAVYFCASSLSEYMNTEAFFGQGTRLTVV.